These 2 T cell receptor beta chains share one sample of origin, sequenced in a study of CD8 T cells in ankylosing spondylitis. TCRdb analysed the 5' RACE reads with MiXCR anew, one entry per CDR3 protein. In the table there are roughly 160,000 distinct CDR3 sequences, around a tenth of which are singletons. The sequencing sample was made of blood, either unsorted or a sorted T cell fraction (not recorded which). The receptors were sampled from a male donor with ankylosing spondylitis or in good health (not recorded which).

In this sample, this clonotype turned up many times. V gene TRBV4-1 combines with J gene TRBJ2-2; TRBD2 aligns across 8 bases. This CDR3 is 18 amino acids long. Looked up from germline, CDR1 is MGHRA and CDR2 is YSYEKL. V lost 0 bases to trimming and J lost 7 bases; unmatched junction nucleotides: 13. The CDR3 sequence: CASSQDLGLADNDGELFF. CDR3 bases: TGCGCCAGCAGCCAAGATTTAGGACTAGCAGACAACGACGGGGAGCTGTTTTTT.

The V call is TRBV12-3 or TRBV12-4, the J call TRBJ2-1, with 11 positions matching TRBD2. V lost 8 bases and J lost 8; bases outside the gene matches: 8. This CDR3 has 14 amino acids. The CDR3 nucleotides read TGTGCCAGCGCCCTAGCGGGGGGTCTCGATGAGCAGTTCTTC. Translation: CASALAGGLDEQFF.